This record looks at one T cell receptor (beta chain) sequence and its context. The CDR3 has 14 residues. V shed 2 bases and J 4 bases; nucleotides not matched to a gene: 4. Germline CDR1 and CDR2: SGHTA and FQGNSA. The sample is drawn from a study of blood T cell repertoires in COVID-19. Study context: T cells, B-cell-depleted T cells, or PBMCs supplied cDNA or gDNA.

Sequencing used immunoSEQ multiplex PCR; TCRdb keeps in-frame clones, though not all of them. The data contain around 260,000 clones, 86% of them seen just once; the ten biggest clones take up 3%. Sequenced: peripheral blood. This receptor was taken from a woman aged 25-40 years with active or convalescent COVID-19. The V gene is TRBV7-2, the J gene TRBJ1-2; 7 bases match TRBD1. CDR3 in amino acids: CASSLTTGTYGYTF. As DNA, the CDR3 is TGTGCCAGCAGCTTAACGACAGGGACCTATGGCTACACCTTC.